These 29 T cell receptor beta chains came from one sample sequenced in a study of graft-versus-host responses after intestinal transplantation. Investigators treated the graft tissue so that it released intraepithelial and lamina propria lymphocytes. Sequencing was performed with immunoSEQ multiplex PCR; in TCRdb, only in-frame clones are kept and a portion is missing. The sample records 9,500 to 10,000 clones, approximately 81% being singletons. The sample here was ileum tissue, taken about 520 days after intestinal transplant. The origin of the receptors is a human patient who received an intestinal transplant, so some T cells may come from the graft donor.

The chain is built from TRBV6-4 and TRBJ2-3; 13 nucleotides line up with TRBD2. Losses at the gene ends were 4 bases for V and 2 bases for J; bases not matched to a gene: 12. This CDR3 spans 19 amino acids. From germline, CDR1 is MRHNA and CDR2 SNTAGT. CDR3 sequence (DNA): TGTGCCAGCAGTGGTACTAGCGGGAGGGCTTTTTCCAACACAGATACGCAGTATTTT. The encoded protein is CASSGTSGRAFSNTDTQYF.

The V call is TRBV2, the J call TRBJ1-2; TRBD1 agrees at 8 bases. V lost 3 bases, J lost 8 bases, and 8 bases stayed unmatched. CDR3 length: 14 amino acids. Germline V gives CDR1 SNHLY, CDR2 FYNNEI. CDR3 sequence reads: CASSDFRGRVGYTF. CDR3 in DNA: TGTGCCAGCAGTGATTTCAGGGGGCGCGTGGGCTACACCTTC.

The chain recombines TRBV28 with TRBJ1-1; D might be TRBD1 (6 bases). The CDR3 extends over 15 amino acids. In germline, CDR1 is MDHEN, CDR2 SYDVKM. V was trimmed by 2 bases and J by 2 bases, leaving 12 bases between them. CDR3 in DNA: TGTGCCAGCAGTTTAAATAGACAGGCAAACACTGAAGCTTTCTTT. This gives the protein CASSLNRQANTEAFF.

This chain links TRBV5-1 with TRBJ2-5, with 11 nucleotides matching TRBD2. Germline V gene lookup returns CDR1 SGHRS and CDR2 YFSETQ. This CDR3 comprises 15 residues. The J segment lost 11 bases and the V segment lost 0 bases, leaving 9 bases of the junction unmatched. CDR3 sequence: CASSLVVAGGREQYF. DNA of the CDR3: TGCGCCAGCAGCTTGGTTGTAGCGGGGGGGCGTGAGCAGTACTTC. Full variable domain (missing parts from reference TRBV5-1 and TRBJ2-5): KAGVTQTPRYLIKTRGQQVTLSCSPISGHRSVSWYQQTPGQGLQFLFEYFSETQRNKGNFPGRFSGRQFSNSRSEMNVSTLELGDSALYLCASSLVVAGGREQYFGPGTRLLVL.

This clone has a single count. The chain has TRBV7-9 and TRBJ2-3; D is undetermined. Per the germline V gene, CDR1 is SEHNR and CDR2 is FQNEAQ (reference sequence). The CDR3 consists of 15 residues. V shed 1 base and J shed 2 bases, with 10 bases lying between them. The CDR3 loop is CASSLVGGYTDTQYF. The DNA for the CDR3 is TGTGCCAGCAGCTTAGTTGGCGGATACACAGATACGCAGTATTTT.

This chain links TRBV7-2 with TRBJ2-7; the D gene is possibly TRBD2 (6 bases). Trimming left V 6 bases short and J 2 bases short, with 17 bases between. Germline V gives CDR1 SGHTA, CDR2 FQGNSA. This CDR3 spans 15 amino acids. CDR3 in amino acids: CASREGPLLAYEQYF. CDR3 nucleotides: TGTGCCAGCAGGGAGGGCCCCCTCCTTGCCTACGAGCAGTACTTC.

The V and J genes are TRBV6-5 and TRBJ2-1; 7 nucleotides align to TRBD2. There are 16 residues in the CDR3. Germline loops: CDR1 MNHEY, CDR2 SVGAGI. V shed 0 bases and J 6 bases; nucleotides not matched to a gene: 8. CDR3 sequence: CASSYSSGRASNEQFF. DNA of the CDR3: TGTGCCAGCAGTTACTCGTCTGGGAGGGCCAGCAATGAGCAGTTCTTC.

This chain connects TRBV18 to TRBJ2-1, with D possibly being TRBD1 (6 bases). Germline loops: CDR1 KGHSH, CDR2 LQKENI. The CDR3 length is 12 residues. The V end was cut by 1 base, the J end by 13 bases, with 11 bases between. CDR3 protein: CASSPRRQVQFF. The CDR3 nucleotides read TGTGCCAGCTCACCACGCCGACAGGTCCAGTTCTTC.

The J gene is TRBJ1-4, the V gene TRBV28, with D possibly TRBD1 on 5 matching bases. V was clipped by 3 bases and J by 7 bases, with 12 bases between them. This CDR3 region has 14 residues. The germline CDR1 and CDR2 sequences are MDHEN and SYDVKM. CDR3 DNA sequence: TGTGCCAGCAGTTTCAGGGCCCAACTTGAAAAACTGTTTTTT. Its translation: CASSFRAQLEKLFF.

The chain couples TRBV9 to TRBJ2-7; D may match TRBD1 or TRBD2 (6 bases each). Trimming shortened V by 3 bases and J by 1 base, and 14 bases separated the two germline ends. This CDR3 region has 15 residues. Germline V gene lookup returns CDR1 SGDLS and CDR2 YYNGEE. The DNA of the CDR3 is TGTGCCAGCAGCGCTCAAGGGGGGCAATCCTACGAGCAGTACTTC. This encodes CASSAQGGQSYEQYF.

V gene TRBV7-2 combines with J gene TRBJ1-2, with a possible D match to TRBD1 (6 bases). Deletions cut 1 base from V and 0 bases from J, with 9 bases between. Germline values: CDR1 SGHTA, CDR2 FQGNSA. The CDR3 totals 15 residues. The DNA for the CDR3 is TGTGCCAGCAGCTTAGAGGGGGGATCTAACTATGGCTACACCTTC. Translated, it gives CASSLEGGSNYGYTF.

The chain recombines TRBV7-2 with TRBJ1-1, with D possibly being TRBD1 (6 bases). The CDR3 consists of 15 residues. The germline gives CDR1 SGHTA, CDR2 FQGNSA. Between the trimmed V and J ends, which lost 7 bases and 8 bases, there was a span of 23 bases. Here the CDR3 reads CASNSLPGHASEAFF. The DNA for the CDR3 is TGTGCCAGCAACAGTCTCCCGGGACACGCGTCAGAAGCTTTCTTT.

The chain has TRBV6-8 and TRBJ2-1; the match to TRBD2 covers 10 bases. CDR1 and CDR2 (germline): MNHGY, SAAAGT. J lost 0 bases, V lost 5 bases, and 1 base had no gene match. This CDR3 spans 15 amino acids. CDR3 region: CASSVAGGSYNEQFF. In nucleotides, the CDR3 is TGTGCCAGCAGTGTAGCGGGGGGCTCCTACAATGAGCAGTTCTTC.

CDR3 in DNA: TGCGCCAGCAGCCAAGAGTCCTTGGGGGAGCAGTACTTC. Translated, it gives CASSQESLGEQYF. This sequence joins TRBV4-1 and TRBJ2-5, with D tentatively TRBD1 or TRBD2 (5 bases each). The V end lost 0 bases, the J end lost 11 bases, and 13 bases lay between the germline ends. The CDR3 runs to 13 residues. Germline assignment: CDR1 MGHRA and CDR2 YSYEKL.

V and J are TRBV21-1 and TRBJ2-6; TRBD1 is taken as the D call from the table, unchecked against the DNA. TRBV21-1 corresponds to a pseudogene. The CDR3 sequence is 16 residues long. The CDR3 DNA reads TGTGCCAGGAGGACAGGGGACGACTCTGGGGCCAACGTCCTGACTTTC. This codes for CARRTGDDSGANVLTF.

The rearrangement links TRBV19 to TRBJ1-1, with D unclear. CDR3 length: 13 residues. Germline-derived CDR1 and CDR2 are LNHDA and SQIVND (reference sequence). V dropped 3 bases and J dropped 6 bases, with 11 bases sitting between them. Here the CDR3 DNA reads TGTGCCAGTAGTATGTCGAAAAAATCTGAAGCTTTCTTT. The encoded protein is CASSMSKKSEAFF.

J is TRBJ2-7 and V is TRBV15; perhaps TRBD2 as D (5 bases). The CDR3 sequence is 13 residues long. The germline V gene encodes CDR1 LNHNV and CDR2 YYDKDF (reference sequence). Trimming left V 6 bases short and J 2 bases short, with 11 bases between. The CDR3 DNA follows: TGTGCCACCAGTCACGGACTCGCCTACGAGCAGTACTTC. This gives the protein CATSHGLAYEQYF.

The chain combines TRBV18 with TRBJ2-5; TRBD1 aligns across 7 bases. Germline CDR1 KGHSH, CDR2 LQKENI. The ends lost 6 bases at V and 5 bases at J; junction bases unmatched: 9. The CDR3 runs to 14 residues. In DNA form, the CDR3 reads TGTGCCAGCTCCCCGTCAACAGGGGATGAGACCCAGTACTTC. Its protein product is CASSPSTGDETQYF. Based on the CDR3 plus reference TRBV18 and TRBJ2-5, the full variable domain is NAGVMQNPRHLVRRRGQEARLRCSPMKGHSHVYWYRQLPEEGLKFMVYLQKENIIDESGMPKERFSAEFPKEGPSILRIQQVVRGDSAAYFCASSPSTGDETQYFGPGTRLLVL.

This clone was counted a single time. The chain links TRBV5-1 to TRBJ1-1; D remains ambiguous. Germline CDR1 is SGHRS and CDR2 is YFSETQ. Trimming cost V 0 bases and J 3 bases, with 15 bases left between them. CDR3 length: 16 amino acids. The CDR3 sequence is CASSLDSIISDTEAFF. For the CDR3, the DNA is TGCGCCAGCAGCTTGGACTCAATAATATCGGACACTGAAGCTTTCTTT.

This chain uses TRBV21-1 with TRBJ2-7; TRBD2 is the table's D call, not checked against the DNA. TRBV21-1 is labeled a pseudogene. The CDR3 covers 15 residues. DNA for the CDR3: TGTGCCAGCAGCGGACCGGGACTAGCTCGGCACGAGCAGTACTTC. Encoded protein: CASSGPGLARHEQYF.

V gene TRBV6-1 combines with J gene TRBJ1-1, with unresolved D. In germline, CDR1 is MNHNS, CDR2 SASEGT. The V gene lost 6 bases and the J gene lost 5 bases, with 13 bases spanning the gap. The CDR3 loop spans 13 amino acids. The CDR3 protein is CASSTWSGTEAFF. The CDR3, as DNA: TGTGCCAGCAGCACCTGGTCGGGGACTGAAGCTTTCTTT.

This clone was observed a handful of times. The DNA for the CDR3 is TGTGCCAGTAGTAACGACAGGGGATCCTACAATGAGCAGTTCTTC. It is translated as CASSNDRGSYNEQFF. The chain recombines TRBV19 with TRBJ2-1; 8 bases map to TRBD1. CDR1 LNHDA and CDR2 SQIVND come from the germline V gene (reference sequence). The CDR3 contains 15 residues. The V segment lost 4 bases and the J segment 1 base; nucleotides outside the gene matches: 3.

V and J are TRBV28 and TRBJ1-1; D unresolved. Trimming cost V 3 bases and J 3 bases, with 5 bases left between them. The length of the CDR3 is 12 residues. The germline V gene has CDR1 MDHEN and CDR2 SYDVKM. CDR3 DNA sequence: TGTGCCAGCAGTTTTCAGGACACTGAAGCTTTCTTT. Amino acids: CASSFQDTEAFF.

CDR3 in amino acids: CASSPRLAGAGEQFF. In DNA form, the CDR3 reads TGTGCCAGCAGCCCCCGACTAGCGGGAGCTGGTGAGCAGTTCTTC. The V and J genes are TRBV7-3 and TRBJ2-1, with 12 bases that match TRBD2. The V and J ends lost 5 bases and 9 bases, in that order; junction bases with no gene match: 8. This CDR3 region has 15 residues. The germline CDR1 and CDR2 sequences are SGHTA and FQGTGA.

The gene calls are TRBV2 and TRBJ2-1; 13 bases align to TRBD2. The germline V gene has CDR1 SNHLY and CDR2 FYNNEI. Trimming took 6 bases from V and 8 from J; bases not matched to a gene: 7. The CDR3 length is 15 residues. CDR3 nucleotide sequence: TGTGCCAGCAGGGTTGGGACTAGCGGGATCGATGAGCAGTTCTTC. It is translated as CASRVGTSGIDEQFF. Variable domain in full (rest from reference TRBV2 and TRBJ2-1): EPEVTQTPSHQVTQMGQEVILRCVPISNHLYFYWYRQILGQKVEFLVSFYNNEISEKSEIFDDQFSVERPDGSNFTLKIRSTKLEDSAMYFCASRVGTSGIDEQFFGPGTRLTVL.

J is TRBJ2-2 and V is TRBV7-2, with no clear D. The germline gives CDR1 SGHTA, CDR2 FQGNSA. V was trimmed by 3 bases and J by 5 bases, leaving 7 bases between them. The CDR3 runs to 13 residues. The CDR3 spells CASSFYLTGELFF. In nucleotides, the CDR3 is TGTGCCAGCAGCTTTTACTTGACCGGGGAGCTGTTTTTT.

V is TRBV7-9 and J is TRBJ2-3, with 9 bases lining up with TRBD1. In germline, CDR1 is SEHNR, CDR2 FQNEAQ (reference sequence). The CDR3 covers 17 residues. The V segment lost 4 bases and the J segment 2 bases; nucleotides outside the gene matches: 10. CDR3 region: CASSSQQGALLTDTQYF. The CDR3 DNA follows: TGTGCCAGCAGCTCTCAACAGGGGGCCCTCCTCACAGATACGCAGTATTTT.

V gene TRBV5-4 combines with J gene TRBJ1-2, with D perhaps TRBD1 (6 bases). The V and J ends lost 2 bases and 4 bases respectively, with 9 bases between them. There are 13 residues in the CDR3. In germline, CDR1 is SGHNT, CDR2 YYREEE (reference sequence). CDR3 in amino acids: CASSLQGVYGYTF. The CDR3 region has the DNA TGTGCCAGCAGCTTACAGGGTGTCTATGGCTACACCTTC.

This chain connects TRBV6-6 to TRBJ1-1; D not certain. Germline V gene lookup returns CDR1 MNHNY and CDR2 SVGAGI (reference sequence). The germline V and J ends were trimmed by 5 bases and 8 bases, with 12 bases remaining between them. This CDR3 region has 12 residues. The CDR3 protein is CASSLAPEEAFF. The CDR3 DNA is TGTGCCAGCAGTCTAGCCCCGGAGGAAGCTTTCTTT.